This TCR beta chain was profiled in a study of PD-1 blockade in classical Hodgkin lymphoma. General study results and limits: Complete responders entered with baseline diversity on par with newly diagnosed patients, the results showed. By C4D1, CD4+ diversity increased significantly, especially in complete responders. After ASCT, patients who started nivolumab under 1 year later were excluded.

About this clone itself: Its antigen remains unidentified.

Every single patient, without exception, relapsed after autologous stem cell transplantation, and brentuximab vedotin exposure varied. Sequenced by immunoSEQ multiplex PCR; TCRdb stores in-frame clones only, minus some. In the table there are over 7,500 clones, about 94% of which are singletons. Germline CDR1 is MDHEN and CDR2 is SYDVKM. V was pared by 8 bases and J by 7 bases, with 11 bases between. The CDR3 is 12 residues long. This clonotype originated in a human donor with classical Hodgkin lymphoma. The V gene is TRBV28, the J gene TRBJ2-2; weak D call: TRBD2 (5 bases). The sample consisted of peripheral blood mononuclear cells (PBMCs), taken at baseline. The CDR3 DNA reads as TGTGCCAGCGAGTCTAGCTTCGGGGAGCTGTTTTTT. It specifies CASESSFGELFF.